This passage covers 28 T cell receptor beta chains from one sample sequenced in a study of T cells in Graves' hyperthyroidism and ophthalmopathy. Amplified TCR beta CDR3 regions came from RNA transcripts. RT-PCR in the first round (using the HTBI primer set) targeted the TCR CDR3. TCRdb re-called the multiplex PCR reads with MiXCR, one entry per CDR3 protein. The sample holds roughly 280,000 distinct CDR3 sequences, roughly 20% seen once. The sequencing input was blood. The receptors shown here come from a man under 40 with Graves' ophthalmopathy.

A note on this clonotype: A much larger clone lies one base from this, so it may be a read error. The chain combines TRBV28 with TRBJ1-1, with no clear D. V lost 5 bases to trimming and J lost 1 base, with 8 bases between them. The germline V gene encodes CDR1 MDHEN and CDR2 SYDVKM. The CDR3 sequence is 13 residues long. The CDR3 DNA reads TGTGCCAGCAGTGATACAGAGAACACTGAAGCTTTCTTT. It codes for CASSDTENTEAFF.

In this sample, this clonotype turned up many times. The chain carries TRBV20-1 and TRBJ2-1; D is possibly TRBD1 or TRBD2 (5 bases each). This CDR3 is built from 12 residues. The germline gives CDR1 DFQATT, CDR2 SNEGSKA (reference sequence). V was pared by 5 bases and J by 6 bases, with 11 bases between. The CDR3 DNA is TGCAGTGCTCCGAGGGACCTCAATGAGCAGTTCTTC. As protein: CSAPRDLNEQFF.

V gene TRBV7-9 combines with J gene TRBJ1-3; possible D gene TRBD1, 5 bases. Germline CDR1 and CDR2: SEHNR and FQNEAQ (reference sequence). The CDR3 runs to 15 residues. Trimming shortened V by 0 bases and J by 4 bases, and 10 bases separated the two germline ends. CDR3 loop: CASSLAGPGGNTIYF. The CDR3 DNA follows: TGTGCCAGCAGCTTAGCGGGACCTGGCGGAAACACCATATATTTT.

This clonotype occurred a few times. Here the CDR3 DNA reads TGTGCCACCAGTGATAACAGAAAGGGACTAGCGGGCAATGAGCAGTTCTTC. It specifies CATSDNRKGLAGNEQFF. This chain uses TRBV24-1 with TRBJ2-1, with 12 bases lining up with TRBD2. The V segment lost 3 bases and the J segment 6 bases; nucleotides outside the gene matches: 8. From germline, CDR1 is KGHDR and CDR2 SFDVKD. This CDR3 has 17 amino acids.

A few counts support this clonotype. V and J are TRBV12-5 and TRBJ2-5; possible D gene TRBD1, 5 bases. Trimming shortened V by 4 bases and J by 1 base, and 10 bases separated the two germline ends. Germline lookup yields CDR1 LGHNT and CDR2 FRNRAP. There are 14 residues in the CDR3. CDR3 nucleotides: TGTGCTAGTGGTTCAGGGAACTTCCAAGAGACCCAGTACTTC. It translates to CASGSGNFQETQYF. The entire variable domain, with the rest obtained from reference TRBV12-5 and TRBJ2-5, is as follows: DARVTQTPRHKVTEMGQEVTMRCQPILGHNTVFWYRQTMMQGLELLAYFRNRAPLDDSGMPKDRFSAEMPDATLATLKIQPSEPRDSAVYFCASGSGNFQETQYFGPGTRLLVL.

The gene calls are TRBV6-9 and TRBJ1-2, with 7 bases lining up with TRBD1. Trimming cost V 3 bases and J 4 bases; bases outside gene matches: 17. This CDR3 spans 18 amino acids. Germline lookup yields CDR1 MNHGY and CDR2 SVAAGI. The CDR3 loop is CASSYRGRGAGGTYGYTF. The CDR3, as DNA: TGTGCCAGCAGTTACCGGGGCAGGGGGGCCGGTGGAACCTATGGCTACACCTTC.

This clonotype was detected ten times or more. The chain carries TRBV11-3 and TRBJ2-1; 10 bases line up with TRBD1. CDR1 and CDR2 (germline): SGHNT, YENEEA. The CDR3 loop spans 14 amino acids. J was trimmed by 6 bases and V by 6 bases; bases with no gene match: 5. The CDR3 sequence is CASRGQGLGNEQFF. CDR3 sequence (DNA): TGTGCCAGCAGGGGACAGGGGTTGGGCAATGAGCAGTTCTTC.

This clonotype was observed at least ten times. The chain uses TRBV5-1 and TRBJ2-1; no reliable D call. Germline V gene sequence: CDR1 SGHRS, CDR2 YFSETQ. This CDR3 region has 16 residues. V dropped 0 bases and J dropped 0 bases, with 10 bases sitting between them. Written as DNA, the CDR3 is TGCGCCAGCAGCTTGGGGGCGGCCAGCTCCTACAATGAGCAGTTCTTC. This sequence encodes CASSLGAASSYNEQFF.

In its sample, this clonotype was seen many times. The CDR3 DNA reads as TGTGCCTGGAGTGCTGGAAACACTGAAGCTTTCTTT. This encodes CAWSAGNTEAFF. This chain links TRBV30 with TRBJ1-1; D is unclear. The length of the CDR3 is 12 residues. CDR1 is GTSNPN and CDR2 is SVGIG in the germline V gene (reference sequence). Deletions cut 1 base from V and 2 bases from J, with 5 bases between.

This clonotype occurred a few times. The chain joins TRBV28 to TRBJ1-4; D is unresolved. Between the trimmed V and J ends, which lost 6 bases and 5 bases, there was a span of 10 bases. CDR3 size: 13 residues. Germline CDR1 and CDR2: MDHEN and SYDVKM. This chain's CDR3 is CASRGQTNEKLFF. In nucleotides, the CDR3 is TGTGCCAGCAGGGGCCAAACCAATGAAAAACTGTTTTTT.

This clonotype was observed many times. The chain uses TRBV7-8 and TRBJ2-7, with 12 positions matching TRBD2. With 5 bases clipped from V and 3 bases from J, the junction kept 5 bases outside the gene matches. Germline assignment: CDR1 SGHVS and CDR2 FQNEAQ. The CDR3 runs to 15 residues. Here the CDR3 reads CASSPLAGGFYEQYF. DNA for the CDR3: TGTGCCAGCAGCCCGCTAGCGGGAGGGTTCTACGAGCAGTACTTC.

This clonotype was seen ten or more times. The CDR3 protein is CASLRAGGGYEQYF. In DNA, the CDR3 is TGTGCCAGCCTCCGGGCGGGGGGGGGGTACGAGCAGTACTTC. V and J are TRBV12-3 or TRBV12-4 and TRBJ2-7; TRBD2 aligns across 9 bases. J was trimmed by 4 bases and V by 8 bases; bases with no gene match: 9. The CDR3 covers 14 residues.

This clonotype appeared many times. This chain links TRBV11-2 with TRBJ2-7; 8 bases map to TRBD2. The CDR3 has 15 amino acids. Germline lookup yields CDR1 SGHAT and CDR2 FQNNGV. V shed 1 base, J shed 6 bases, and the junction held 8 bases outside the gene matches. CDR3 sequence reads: CASSLVGTSSGEQYF. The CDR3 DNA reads TGTGCCAGCAGCTTAGTAGGGACTAGTAGTGGCGAGCAGTACTTC.

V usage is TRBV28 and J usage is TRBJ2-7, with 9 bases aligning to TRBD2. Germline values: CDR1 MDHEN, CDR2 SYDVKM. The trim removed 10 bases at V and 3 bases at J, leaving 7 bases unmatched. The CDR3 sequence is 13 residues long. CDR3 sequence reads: CATVAGGIYEQYF. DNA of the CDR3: TGTGCCACCGTGGCGGGGGGGATCTACGAGCAGTACTTC.

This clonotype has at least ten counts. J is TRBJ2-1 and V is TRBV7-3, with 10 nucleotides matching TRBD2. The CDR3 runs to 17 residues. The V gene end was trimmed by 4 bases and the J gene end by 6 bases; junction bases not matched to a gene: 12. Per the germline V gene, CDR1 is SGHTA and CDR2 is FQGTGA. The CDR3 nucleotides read TGTGCCAGCAGCTCACCCGGGGCTAGCGGGAGTGGCAATGAGCAGTTCTTC. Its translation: CASSSPGASGSGNEQFF.

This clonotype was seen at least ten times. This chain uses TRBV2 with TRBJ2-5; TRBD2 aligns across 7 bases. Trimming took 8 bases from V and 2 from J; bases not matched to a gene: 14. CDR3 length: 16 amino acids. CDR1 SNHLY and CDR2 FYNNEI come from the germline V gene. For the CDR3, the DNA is TGTGCCAGCTATGGGCCTAGCGGTTCGAGGCAAGAGACCCAGTACTTC. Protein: CASYGPSGSRQETQYF.

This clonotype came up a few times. For the CDR3, the DNA is TGTGCCAGCAGTTTCGGCCTAGCGGGAGGGCAAGTCTTCGGGAATGAGCAGTTCTTC. It yields the protein CASSFGLAGGQVFGNEQFF. The rearrangement uses TRBV27 and TRBJ2-1, with 12 bases that match TRBD2. The V gene end was trimmed by 3 bases and the J gene end by 7 bases; junction bases not matched to a gene: 16. Germline V gene lookup returns CDR1 MNHEY and CDR2 SMNVEV (reference sequence). The CDR3 is 19 residues long.

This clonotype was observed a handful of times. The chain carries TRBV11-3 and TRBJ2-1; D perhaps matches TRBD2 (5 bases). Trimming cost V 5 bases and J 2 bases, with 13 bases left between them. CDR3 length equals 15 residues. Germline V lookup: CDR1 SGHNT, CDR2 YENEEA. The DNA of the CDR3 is TGTGCCAGCAGCCTCGAGGAGGAGCCCTACAATGAGCAGTTCTTC. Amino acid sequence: CASSLEEEPYNEQFF.

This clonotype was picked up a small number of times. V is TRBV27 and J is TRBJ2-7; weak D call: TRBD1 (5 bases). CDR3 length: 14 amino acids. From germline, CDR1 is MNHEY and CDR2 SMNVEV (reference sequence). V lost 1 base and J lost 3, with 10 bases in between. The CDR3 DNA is TGTGCCAGCAGTTTATTGATGACAGACTACGAGCAGTACTTC. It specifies CASSLLMTDYEQYF.

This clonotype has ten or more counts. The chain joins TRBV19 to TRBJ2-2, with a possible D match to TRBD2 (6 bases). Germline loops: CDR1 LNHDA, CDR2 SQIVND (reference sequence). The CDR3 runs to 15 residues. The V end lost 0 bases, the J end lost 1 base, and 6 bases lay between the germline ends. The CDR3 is CASSIDGRNTGELFF. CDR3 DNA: TGTGCCAGTAGTATAGACGGGAGGAACACCGGGGAGCTGTTTTTT.

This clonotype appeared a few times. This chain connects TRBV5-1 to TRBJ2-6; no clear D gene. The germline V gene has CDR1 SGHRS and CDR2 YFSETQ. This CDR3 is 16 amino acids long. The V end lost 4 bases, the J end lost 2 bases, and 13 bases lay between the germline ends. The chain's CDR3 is CASSQFDSTGANVLTF. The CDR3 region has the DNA TGCGCCAGCAGCCAATTTGATAGTACTGGGGCCAACGTCCTGACTTTC.

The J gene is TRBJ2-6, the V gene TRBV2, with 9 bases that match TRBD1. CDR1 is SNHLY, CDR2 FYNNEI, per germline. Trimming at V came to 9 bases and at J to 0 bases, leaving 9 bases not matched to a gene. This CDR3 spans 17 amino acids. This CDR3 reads CARRQGEGFSGANVLTF. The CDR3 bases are TGTGCCAGACGACAGGGGGAAGGATTCTCTGGGGCCAACGTCCTGACTTTC.

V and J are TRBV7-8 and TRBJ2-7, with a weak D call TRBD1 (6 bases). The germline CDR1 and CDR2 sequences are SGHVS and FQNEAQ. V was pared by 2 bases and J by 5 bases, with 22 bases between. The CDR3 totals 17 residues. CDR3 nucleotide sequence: TGTGCCAGCAGCTTAATAATAACAGGGTCGAGGTTGCACGAGCAGTACTTC. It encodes CASSLIITGSRLHEQYF.

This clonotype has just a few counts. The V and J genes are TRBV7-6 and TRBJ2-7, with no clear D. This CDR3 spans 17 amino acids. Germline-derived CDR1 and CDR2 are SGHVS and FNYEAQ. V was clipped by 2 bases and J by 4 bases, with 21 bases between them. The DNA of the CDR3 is TGTGCCAGCAGCTTAAGGCCCCCCGGCATTGAGGCGTACGAGCAGTACTTC. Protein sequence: CASSLRPPGIEAYEQYF.

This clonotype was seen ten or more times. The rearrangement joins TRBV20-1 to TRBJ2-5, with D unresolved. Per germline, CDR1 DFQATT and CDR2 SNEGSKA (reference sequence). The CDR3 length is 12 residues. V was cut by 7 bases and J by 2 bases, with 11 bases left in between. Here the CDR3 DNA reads TGCAGTGTCGGTCGGGCTCAAGAGACCCAGTACTTC. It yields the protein CSVGRAQETQYF.

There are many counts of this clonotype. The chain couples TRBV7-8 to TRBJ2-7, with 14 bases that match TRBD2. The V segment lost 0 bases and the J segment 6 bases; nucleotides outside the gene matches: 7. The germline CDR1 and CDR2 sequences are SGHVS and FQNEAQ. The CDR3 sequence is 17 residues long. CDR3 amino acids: CASSLAETSGRAVEQYF. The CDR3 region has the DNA TGTGCCAGCAGCTTAGCGGAGACTAGCGGGAGGGCCGTCGAGCAGTACTTC.

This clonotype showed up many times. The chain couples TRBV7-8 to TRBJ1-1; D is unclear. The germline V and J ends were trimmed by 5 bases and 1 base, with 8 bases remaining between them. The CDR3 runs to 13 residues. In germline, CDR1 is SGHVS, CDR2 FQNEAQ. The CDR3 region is CASSTRANTEAFF. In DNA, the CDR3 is TGTGCCAGCAGCACCAGAGCGAACACTGAAGCTTTCTTT. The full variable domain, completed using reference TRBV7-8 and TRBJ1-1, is GAGVSQSPRYKVAKRGQDVALRCDPISGHVSLFWYQQALGQGPEFLTYFQNEAQLDKSGLPSDRFFAERPEGSVSTLKIQRTQQEDSAVYLCASSTRANTEAFFGQGTRLTVV.

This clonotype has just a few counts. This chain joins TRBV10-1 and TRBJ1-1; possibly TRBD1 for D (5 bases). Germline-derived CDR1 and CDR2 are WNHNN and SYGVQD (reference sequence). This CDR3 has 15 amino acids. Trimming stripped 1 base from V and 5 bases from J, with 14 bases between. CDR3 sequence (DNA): TGCGCCAGCAGTGAGTTATCTGGGGCTGGGACTGAAGCTTTCTTT. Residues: CASSELSGAGTEAFF.